This T cell receptor beta chain was captured by sequencing in a study of siplizumab effects on memory and regulatory T cells. Study conclusions and caveats: Contribution to the alloresponse seemed major for naive T cells, which also seemed more diverse than memory cells. Proliferating Tregs in siplizumab cultures were never verified as suppressive. Sequences that were alloreactive and traceable to unstimulated CD4+ memory cells were significantly reduced by siplizumab.

The CDR3 totals 14 residues. Per individual sample, 80,000 to 100,000 TCR templates were assayed. The protocol was immunoSEQ multiplex PCR, while the TCRdb copy is restricted to in-frame clones and leaves out a portion. This table has 100,000 or so clones, roughly 94% appearing once. Concerning this clone itself: Its antigen is still unknown.

This TCR was sampled from a human donor in good health. The V and J genes are TRBV21-1 and TRBJ2-5; the table's D gene call, TRBD2, was not cross checked with the DNA. TRBV21-1 is an annotated pseudogene. Sequences were obtained from Tregs sorted from blood. The CDR3 region has the DNA TGTGCCAGCTTCCCTGGTGGAGGTTGGGAGACCCAGTACTTC. Translation: CASFPGGGWETQYF.